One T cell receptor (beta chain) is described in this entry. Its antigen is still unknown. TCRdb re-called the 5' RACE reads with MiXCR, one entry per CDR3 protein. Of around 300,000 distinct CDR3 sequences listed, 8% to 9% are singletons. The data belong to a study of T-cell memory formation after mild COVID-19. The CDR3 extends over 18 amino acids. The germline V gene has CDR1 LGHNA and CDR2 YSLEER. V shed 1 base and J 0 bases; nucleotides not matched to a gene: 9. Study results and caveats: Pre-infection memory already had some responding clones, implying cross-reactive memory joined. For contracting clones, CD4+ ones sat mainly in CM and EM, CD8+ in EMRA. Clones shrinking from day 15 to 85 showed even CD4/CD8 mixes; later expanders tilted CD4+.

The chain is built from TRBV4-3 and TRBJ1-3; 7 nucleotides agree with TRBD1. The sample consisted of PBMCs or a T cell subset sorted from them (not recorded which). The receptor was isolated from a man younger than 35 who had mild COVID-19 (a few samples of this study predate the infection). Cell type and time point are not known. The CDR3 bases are TGCGCCAGCAGCCAAGCCCTCCCGGGACAGACCTCTGGAAACACCATATATTTT. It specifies CASSQALPGQTSGNTIYF.